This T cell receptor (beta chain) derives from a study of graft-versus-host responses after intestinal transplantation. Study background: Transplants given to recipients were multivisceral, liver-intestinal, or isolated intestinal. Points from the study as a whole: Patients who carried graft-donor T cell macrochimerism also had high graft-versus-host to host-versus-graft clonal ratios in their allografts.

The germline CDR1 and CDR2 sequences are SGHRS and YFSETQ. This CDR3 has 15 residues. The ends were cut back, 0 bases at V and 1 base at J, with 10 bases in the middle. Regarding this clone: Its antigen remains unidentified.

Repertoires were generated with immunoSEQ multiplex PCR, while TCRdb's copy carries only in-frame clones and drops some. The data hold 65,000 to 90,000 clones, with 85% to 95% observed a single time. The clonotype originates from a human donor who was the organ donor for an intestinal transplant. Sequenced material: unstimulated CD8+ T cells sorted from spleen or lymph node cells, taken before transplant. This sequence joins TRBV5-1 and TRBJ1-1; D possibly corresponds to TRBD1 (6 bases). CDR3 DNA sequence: TGCGCCAGCAGCTTGGGGCTGACAGGGAACACTGAAGCTTTCTTT. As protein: CASSLGLTGNTEAFF. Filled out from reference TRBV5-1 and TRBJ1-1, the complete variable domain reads KAGVTQTPRYLIKTRGQQVTLSCSPISGHRSVSWYQQTPGQGLQFLFEYFSETQRNKGNFPGRFSGRQFSNSRSEMNVSTLELGDSALYLCASSLGLTGNTEAFFGQGTRLTVV.